This T cell receptor beta chain was retrieved from a study of T-cell reconstitution after alpha-beta-depleted transplantation in children. Construction of the TCRbeta library involved unique molecular identifiers. One entry per CDR3 protein results from TCRdb running MiXCR on the PCR reads. The profile shows hundreds of thousands of distinct CDR3 sequences, roughly 17% of them singletons. This clonotype was found a few times. Trimming removed 2 bases from V and 5 bases from J; junction bases left unmatched: 5. The CDR3 covers 15 residues. Germline lookup yields CDR1 LNHNV and CDR2 YYDKDF (reference sequence).

The V and J genes are TRBV15 and TRBJ1-4; 7 nucleotides align to TRBD1. The source is a human donor who donated a stem cell graft to a child with acute myeloid leukemia. The material was PBMCs from the stem cell graft donor, obtained from the stem cell graft. The CDR3 bases are TGTGCCACCAGCAGACTTGGACAGGAGAATGAAAAACTGTTTTTT. Amino acid sequence: CATSRLGQENEKLFF. Based on the CDR3 plus reference TRBV15 and TRBJ1-4, the full variable domain is DAMVIQNPRYQVTQFGKPVTLSCSQTLNHNVMYWYQQKSSQAPKLLFHYYDKDFNNEADTPDNFQSRRPNTSFCFLDIRSPGLGDTAMYLCATSRLGQENEKLFFGSGTQLSVL.